This T cell receptor beta chain was sequenced for a study of blood T cells in healthy people across ages. Germline CDR1 and CDR2: KGHDR and SFDVKD. The V and J ends lost 5 bases and 1 base respectively, with 11 bases between them. The CDR3 contains 15 residues. Healthy Russian Caucasian donors spanned ages about 6 to 95 years. With a J-beta primer mix and a sample-barcoded 5' primer, a second PCR ran about 7 to 11 cycles. Each cDNA was tagged by a template-switch adaptor containing 12 random nucleotides. TCRdb reprocessed the 5' RACE reads via MiXCR and lists one record per CDR3 protein. The sample gives about 680,000 distinct CDR3 sequences, about half of which show up once; under 35% is in the top ten. As for this clonotype: Its antigen remains unknown.

Notes on the study in general: As age increased, TCR beta diversity per million T cells fell in a roughly linear fashion.

The genes are TRBV24-1 and TRBJ2-4, with TRBD1 as a possible D gene (5 bases). The receptor was derived from a woman aged 60-75 years in good health. The specimen sequenced was blood. CDR3 protein: CATSGTDKAKNIQYF. CDR3 in DNA: TGTGCCACCAGTGGGACGGACAAGGCCAAAAACATTCAGTACTTC.